This T cell receptor (beta chain) was recorded in a study of TET2 disruption in CD19-targeted CAR T cells (dated by TCRdb to 2017 to 2018). Describing the broader study: The number of samples was determined by the original clinical trial design and by which samples were available, and no additional inclusion criteria were applied. Study-level results and caveats: Conclusions about the CAR T cells of the patient were based on extensive analysis of a single subject.

Deep sequencing of the TCR beta chain was done using the immunoSEQ assay. Regarding the original processing steps: Only productive TCR beta rearrangements were used to calculate clonotype frequencies. This is the immuneACCESS table as TCRdb keeps it, with only in-frame sequences that have V and J called. A part of the clones is gone; compared with another copy, unresolved V genes explain less than half, and the rest is unexplained. V, J and clone size derive from that table, while D and trimming were established from the DNA sequence. This sample's clone table shows around 30,000 clones. 1.9% of the sample rests with the top ten. CDR1 and CDR2 (SEHNR, FQNEAQ) derive from the germline V gene (reference sequence). The CDR3 runs 15 residues from the cysteine to the phenylalanine. Only the CDR3 bases that were read are kept: 36 of them, in frame from base 1. Trimming accounts for 4 bases at V and 5 bases at J, while the number of junction bases matched to no gene is 8.

Comments on this clone: This clone's antigen is unknown. The read ends 3 residues shy of where the CDR3 ends; the end is completed using the germline J gene.

The sample's treatment or condition label is to be understood as: autologous CTL019 cells: CD19 CAR with 4-1BB and CD3 zeta domains. The CD19 CAR incorporated TCR zeta and 4-1BB costimulatory signaling domains. Leukapheresis was used to collect the T cells for CTL019 manufacturing from peripheral blood. The DNeasy Blood and Tissue Kit was used to extract genomic DNA from pre-infusion T cells, peripheral blood, or sorted post-infusion T cells. This receptor was taken from a man between 65 and 79 years old with chronic lymphocytic leukemia. The V gene is TRBV7-9 and the J gene is TRBJ2-5; 9 nucleotides in the junction match TRBD2. Material: CD8- CAR+ T cells sorted from cultured blood T cells, obtained for CD19 CAR T cell therapy. The sample's cell subset or site label, decoded: CD8-negative CAR-positive T cells from the infusion product. The covered CDR3 bases are TGTGCCAGCAGCTCAAGCGGGGGGTTGGTGGAGACC. It encodes CASSSSGGLVET. The complete CDR3 reads CASSSSGGLVETQYF.